This TCR beta chain was profiled in a study of T cell repertoires in cytomegalovirus infection. General observations from the study: Accumulated public TCR beta family frequency recognized individuals carrying CMV together with the relevant HLA. Across the ex vivo response, the dominant clonotypes were HLA-C-restricted CMV-specific TCR beta clonotypes.

This clonotype occurred a few times. The antigen is undetermined. The V and J ends lost 7 bases and 3 bases respectively, with 11 bases between them. This CDR3 has 13 residues. The germline gives CDR1 MNHEY, CDR2 SMNVEV (reference sequence). TCRdb independently ran MiXCR on the reads; one entry per CDR3 protein. The repertoire holds some 700,000 distinct CDR3 sequences, with around 31% as singletons. This sample comprised cultured PBMCs, obtained from culture after CMV antigen stimulation. V gene TRBV27 combines with J gene TRBJ2-3; no definite D call. The sequence came from a human donor in good health (CMV status not recorded). Some clones in this sample may be carry-over from other donors' samples. Here the CDR3 DNA reads TGTGCCAGCAAAGCAGATTGGACAGATACGCAGTATTTT. Translated: CASKADWTDTQYF.